This T cell receptor (beta chain) was sequenced for a study of T-cell memory formation after mild COVID-19. Study details: Largely, TCR clusters stayed within a single donor. Study results and limitations: The appearance of some responding clones in pre-infection memory suggested that cross-reactive memory joined. CD4+ contracting clones lay mainly in CM and EM, CD8+ ones in EMRA. Clones that shrank (day 15 to 85) were balanced CD4/CD8, whereas later expanders leaned CD4+.

Using its own MiXCR run on the 5' RACE reads, TCRdb lists one record per CDR3 protein. The sample includes roughly 350,000 distinct CDR3 sequences, approximately 29% of them seen just once. CDR3 size: 12 residues. Germline V gene sequence: CDR1 SGHNT, CDR2 YYREEE (reference sequence). V was pared by 2 bases and J by 6 bases, with 7 bases between. In its sample, this clonotype was seen a few times. Its target is unknown. V is TRBV5-4 and J is TRBJ2-3; D gene uncertain. The source material was PBMCs or a T cell subset sorted from them (not recorded which). The clonotype comes from an adult woman who had mild COVID-19 (a few samples of this study predate the infection). Cell type and time point are not known. The CDR3 reads CASSFQLDTQYF. The CDR3 bases are TGTGCCAGCAGCTTTCAACTGGATACGCAGTATTTT.